Listed here is a single TCR beta chain. In the authors' workflow: Estimation of nucleated cell counts relied on the amplification of reference gene primers. Clones were read by immunoSEQ multiplex PCR, and TCRdb kept only the in-frame ones, dropping some. V, J and clone size derive from that table, while D and trimming were established from the DNA sequence. The sample contains fewer than 200,000 clones, about 80% of which appear only once. Germline V gene sequence: CDR1 MNHNY, CDR2 SVGAGI (reference sequence). V lost 6 bases, J lost 5 bases, and 10 bases lay in between. This CDR3 region has 12 residues. The entry originates in a study of blood T cell repertoires in COVID-19. Study information: Both acute and convalescent COVID-19 samples were obtained from the United States, Italy and Spain. Nucleic acid was either cDNA or gDNA, and it came from T cells, B-cell-depleted T cells, or PBMCs.

Sample: peripheral blood. V gene TRBV6-6 combines with J gene TRBJ1-1; TRBD1 might be the D (5 bases). The origin of this receptor is a man aged 55-75 years with acute or convalescent COVID-19. DNA of the CDR3: TGTGCCAGCAGGCCCCGGGGGACTGAAGCTTTCTTT. Translation gives CASRPRGTEAFF.